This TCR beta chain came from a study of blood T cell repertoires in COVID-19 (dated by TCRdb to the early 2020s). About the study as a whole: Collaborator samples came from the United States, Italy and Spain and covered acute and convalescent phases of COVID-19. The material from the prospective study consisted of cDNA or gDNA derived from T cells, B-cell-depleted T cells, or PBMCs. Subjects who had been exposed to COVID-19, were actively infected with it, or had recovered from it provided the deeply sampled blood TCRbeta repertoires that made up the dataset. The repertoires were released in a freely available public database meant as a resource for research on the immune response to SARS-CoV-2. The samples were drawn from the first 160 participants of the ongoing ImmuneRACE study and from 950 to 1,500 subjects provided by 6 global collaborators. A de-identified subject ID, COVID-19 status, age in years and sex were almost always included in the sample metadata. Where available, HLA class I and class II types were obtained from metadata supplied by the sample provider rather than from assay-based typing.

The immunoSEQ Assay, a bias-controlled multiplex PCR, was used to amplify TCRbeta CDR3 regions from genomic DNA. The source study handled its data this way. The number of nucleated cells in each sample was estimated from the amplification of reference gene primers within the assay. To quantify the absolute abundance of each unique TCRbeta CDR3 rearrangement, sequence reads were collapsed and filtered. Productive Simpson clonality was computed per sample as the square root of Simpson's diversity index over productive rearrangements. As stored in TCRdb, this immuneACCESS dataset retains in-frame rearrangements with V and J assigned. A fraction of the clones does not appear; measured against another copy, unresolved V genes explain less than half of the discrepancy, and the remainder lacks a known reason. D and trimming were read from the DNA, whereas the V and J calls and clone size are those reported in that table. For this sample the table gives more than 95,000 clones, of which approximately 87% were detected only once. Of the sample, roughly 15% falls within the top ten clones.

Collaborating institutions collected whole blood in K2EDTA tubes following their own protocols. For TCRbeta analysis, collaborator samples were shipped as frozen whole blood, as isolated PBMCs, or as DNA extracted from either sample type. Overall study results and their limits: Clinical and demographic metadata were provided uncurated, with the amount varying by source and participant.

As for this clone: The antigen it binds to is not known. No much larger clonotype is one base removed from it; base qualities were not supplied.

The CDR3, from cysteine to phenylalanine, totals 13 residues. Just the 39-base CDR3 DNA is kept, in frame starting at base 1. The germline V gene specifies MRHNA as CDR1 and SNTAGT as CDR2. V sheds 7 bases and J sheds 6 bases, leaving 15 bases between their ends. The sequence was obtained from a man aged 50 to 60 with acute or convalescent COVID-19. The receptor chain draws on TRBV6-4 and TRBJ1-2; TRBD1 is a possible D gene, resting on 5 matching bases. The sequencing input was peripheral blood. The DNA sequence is TGTGCCAGCATTGGGGCAGGCGTGGATGGCTACACCTTC. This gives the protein CASIGAGVDGYTF.